A selection of T cell receptor beta chains follows, all from one sample in a study of blood T cell repertoires in COVID-19. Generated by immunoSEQ multiplex PCR, the TCRdb table keeps only in-frame clones and is missing some. The sample holds approximately 130,000 clones, 75% to 85% seen once. The sequenced sample was peripheral blood. Receptors were obtained from a man older than 75 with acute or convalescent COVID-19. Both conserved end residues are trimmed from each CDR3. The D gene is left open where the match is weak. Not every row has a clone size; where given, it reads once, few, many or a size class.

length: 11; D: TRBD1; V: TRBV12-3/TRBV12-4; size: -; J: TRBJ1-2; CDR3: ASRRGAGGGYT
length: 17; D: -; V: TRBV28; size: -; J: TRBJ2-5; CDR3: ASSFELSGARAHQETQY
length: 13; D: TRBD1; V: TRBV18; size: -; J: TRBJ2-7; CDR3: ASSPVRDSTYEQY
length: 12; D: TRBD1; V: TRBV2; size: -; J: TRBJ1-4; CDR3: ASRGQTTNEKLF
length: 13; D: TRBD2; V: TRBV5-1; size: -; J: TRBJ2-1; CDR3: ASSLVVSGSNEQF
length: 13; D: TRBD2; V: TRBV27; size: -; J: TRBJ2-1; CDR3: ASSLYAGGPNEQF
length: 10; D: -; V: TRBV5-4; size: -; J: TRBJ2-1; CDR3: ASSLDRTEQF
length: 14; D: TRBD1; V: TRBV27; size: -; J: TRBJ2-6; CDR3: ASSLGTASGANVLT
length: 15; D: TRBD1; V: TRBV24-1; size: -; J: TRBJ2-3; CDR3: ATSDPMGQGVTDTQY
length: 14; D: -; V: TRBV18; size: -; J: TRBJ2-2; CDR3: ASSPPRRERGGELF
length: 13; D: TRBD2; V: TRBV10-3; size: many; J: TRBJ2-2; CDR3: ATRSGGLAPGELF
length: 13; D: TRBD2; V: TRBV27; size: -; J: TRBJ2-7; CDR3: ASSLSSGRTYEQY
length: 12; D: TRBD1; V: TRBV7-9; size: -; J: TRBJ1-1; CDR3: ASSRGTGGSEAF
length: 13; D: TRBD1; V: TRBV28; size: -; J: TRBJ2-5; CDR3: ASSLITGGRETQY
length: 12; D: TRBD2; V: TRBV5-1; size: -; J: TRBJ2-7; CDR3: ASSLRGGPHEQY
length: 11; D: -; V: TRBV7-2; size: few; J: TRBJ2-7; CDR3: ASSRNSYDEQY
length: 13; D: -; V: TRBV7-9; size: -; J: TRBJ1-3; CDR3: ASSPGQSYGNTIY